This T cell receptor beta chain was captured in a study of T cell responses to AZD1222 COVID-19 vaccine (dated by TCRdb to about 2021). For the study in its entirety: AZD1222 recipients given second doses at about 4 weeks or at about 12 weeks were pooled, since spike-specific TCR depth and breadth were not found to differ between the two schedules. Trial participants were enrolled into age subgroups of 18-55, 56-69 and 70-plus years, which contained roughly 150, 30 and 60 TCR-sequenced participants, respectively. A total of about 230 trial participants underwent TCR sequencing, of whom 207 received two doses of AZD1222 and 26 received two doses of the MenACWY control vaccine. On the study overall, not on this receptor specifically: Only five or six AZD1222 recipients were SARS-CoV-2 seropositive at baseline, limiting conclusions about previously exposed vaccinees. Because no day 14 peak-response samples were available, repertoires were characterized only after the peak T cell response. CD4 TCRs associated with the vaccine covered the entire spike protein, and the dominant responses were in regions 160-218 and 743-854. Participants were mostly white British, with more females than males. The authors suggested clonal diversity may have been underestimated. A significant rise in spike-specific TCR breadth and depth was observed after two AZD1222 doses relative to day 0 and relative to MenACWY recipients. Reportedly, close to half of the unique spike-specific TCRs recognized epitopes lying outside the regions that are mutated in the B.1.351 and B.1.1.7 variants. In the small 56-69-year group, the increase in depth fell short of significance, most likely because of low power.

The V and J ends are trimmed by 2 bases and 5 bases, leaving 9 bases between them. The germline V gene supplies CDR1 MNHEY and CDR2 SVGAGI. The CDR3 holds 13 amino acids from the cysteine to the phenylalanine. Only the CDR3 region is kept as DNA, spanning 39 bases read in frame from base 1. The CDR3 regions of human TCRbeta chains were subjected to immunosequencing. Per the original workflow: TCRs in the repertoires were compared against a reference library of SARS-CoV-2-specific TCRs that had been generated with the MIRA antigen-specificity platform. Breadth meant the fraction of unique TCRs that were SARS-CoV-2-associated, whereas depth meant the fraction of total T cells that were SARS-CoV-2-associated. Using the MIRA data, each spike-specific TCR was assigned both to the spike region to which the TCR was reactive and to a CD4 or CD8 class. Log10-transformed breadth and depth values were compared by one-way ANOVA with Sidak's multiple comparisons tests. TCRdb mirrors the immuneACCESS table, restricted to in-frame sequences. Some clones are absent from its copies; in checked studies, under half trace to an unresolved V gene, and the reason for the others is unknown. V, J and clone size are those of that table, while D and trimming were read from the DNA. The sample profile shows some 130,000 clones; around nine tenths of them were found once. About 3.7% of the sample comes from the top ten.

The time point label of this sample denotes: baseline before first vaccination. Vaccinee samples came from UK trials COV001 and COV002, including a single-blind randomized controlled phase 2/3 trial of AZD1222 (ChAdOx1 nCoV-19) in healthy adults. For TCRbeta chain sequencing, PBMC samples from trial participants were taken at day 0 and at day 28 after the second dose. In regard to this clone: Its recognized antigen is unknown. Per-base qualities were not stored, and no clone one base away is much larger.

Sequences were derived from peripheral blood, sampled on day 0 of AZD1222 vaccination. The chain uses TRBV6-5 and TRBJ1-1; TRBD1 is a weak D gene call, 5 bases matching. This TCR came from an adult in good health. The CDR3 is CASSYHRQTEAFF. The DNA reads TGTGCCAGCAGTTACCACAGGCAGACTGAAGCTTTCTTT.